This TCR beta chain came from a study of blood T cell repertoires in COVID-19. The repertoire was sequenced with immunoSEQ multiplex PCR; TCRdb's copy has only in-frame clones and lacks some. The sample comprises more than 300,000 clones, about 89% of which are singletons, and approximately 6.5% rests with the top ten. This clone was recorded only once. V was pared by 5 bases and J by 2 bases, with 0 bases of the junction left unmatched. The CDR3 runs to 12 residues. The germline V gene encodes CDR1 SNHLY and CDR2 FYNNEI. The sample taken for sequencing was peripheral blood. This receptor was obtained from a young man who had recovered from COVID-19. The chain recombines TRBV2 with TRBJ2-7; 7 nucleotides agree with TRBD1. CDR3 DNA sequence: TGTGCCAGCAGTCAGGGGGCCTACGAGCAGTACTTC. As protein: CASSQGAYEQYF.